Listed below are T cell receptor beta chains from one sample, sequenced in a study of shared clonotypes between healthy human individuals. TCRdb's table, derived via immunoSEQ multiplex PCR, lists solely in-frame clones and lacks some. The sample holds more than 2 million clones, 90% to 95% seen once. The specimen was naive CD4+ T cells sorted from blood. The receptors were gathered from a man younger than 35 in good health. The CDR3 runs from the conserved cysteine through the conserved F or W. A D gene is named only where the DNA matches it firmly. The size field is filled for only some rows; it gives once, few, many or a size class.

D	V	J	size	CDR3	DNA
.	TRBV7-2	TRBJ1-5	.	CASSDLFGRGSNQPQHF	TGTGCCAGCAGCGACCTCTTCGGGCGAGGAAGCAATCAGCCCCAGCATTTT
.	TRBV6-5	TRBJ1-1	.	CASSSKNTEAFF	TGTGCCAGCAGTTCTAAGAACACTGAAGCTTTCTTT
.	TRBV21-1	TRBJ2-5	.	CASSKALQGIELQETQYF	TGTGCCAGCAGCAAAGCGCTTCAGGGTATAGAGTTGCAAGAGACCCAGTACTTC
TRBD1	TRBV15	TRBJ2-2	.	CATSSRTGTNGELFF	TGTGCCACCAGCTCCCGGACAGGGACGAACGGGGAGCTGTTTTTT
TRBD1	TRBV18	TRBJ1-6	.	CASSPQGQDRSRLSLHF	TGTGCCAGCTCACCACAGGGACAGGACCGCTCCCGGTTGTCCCTCCACTTT
.	TRBV10-3	TRBJ1-1	.	CAISEITGGTEAFF	TGTGCCATCAGTGAAATTACGGGGGGCACTGAAGCTTTCTTT
TRBD2	TRBV6-5	TRBJ2-7	.	CASSYLAGGDEQYF	TGTGCCAGCAGTTACCTAGCGGGAGGAGACGAGCAGTACTTC
.	TRBV19	TRBJ1-1	.	CASSIDGGQNTEAFF	TGTGCCAGTAGTATAGACGGGGGGCAGAACACTGAAGCTTTCTTT
.	TRBV5-4	TRBJ2-5	.	CASSPVGSQETQYF	TGTGCCAGCAGCCCGGTGGGGAGTCAAGAGACCCAGTACTTC
.	TRBV5-1	TRBJ1-1	.	CASSTIGTSYTEAFF	TGCGCCAGCAGCACAATCGGGACATCCTACACTGAAGCTTTCTTT
TRBD2	TRBV10-3	TRBJ2-3	.	CAIHGGGTDTQYF	TGTGCCATCCACGGGGGGGGCACAGATACGCAGTATTTT
.	TRBV28	TRBJ1-6	.	CASSRPGQNSPLHF	TGTGCCAGCAGCCGACCGGGACAAAATTCACCCCTCCACTTT
TRBD1	TRBV27	TRBJ1-6	.	CASSPGQGYNSPLHF	TGTGCCAGCAGTCCGGGACAGGGGTATAATTCACCCCTCCACTTT
TRBD1	TRBV2	TRBJ1-1	.	CASSGPGTGVTEAFF	TGTGCCAGCAGTGGCCCCGGGACAGGGGTCACTGAAGCTTTCTTT
TRBD1	TRBV7-8	TRBJ1-2	.	CASSYTGASGYTF	TGTGCCAGCAGCTATACAGGGGCGAGCGGCTACACCTTC
TRBD1	TRBV27	TRBJ1-2	.	CASSLDSGQRYGYTF	TGTGCCAGCAGCCTAGATTCGGGACAGCGCTATGGCTACACCTTC
.	TRBV30	TRBJ1-2	.	CAWSRTAPNYGYTF	TGTGCCTGGAGCAGGACAGCCCCTAACTATGGCTACACCTTC
TRBD1	TRBV30	TRBJ1-1	.	CAWKGQGITEAFF	TGTGCCTGGAAGGGACAGGGGATCACTGAAGCTTTCTTT
.	TRBV7-2	TRBJ1-6	.	CASNRDPNSPLHF	TGTGCCAGCAACCGGGACCCCAATTCACCCCTCCACTTT
TRBD1	TRBV29-1	TRBJ2-2	.	CSVKQQGSSTGELFF	TGCAGCGTGAAACAACAGGGGTCATCCACCGGGGAGCTGTTTTTT
.	TRBV2	TRBJ2-3	.	CAQRYGDTQYF	TGTGCTCAGCGTTATGGGGATACGCAGTATTTT
.	TRBV15	TRBJ1-6	.	CATSRGQLSSYNSPLHF	TGTGCCACCAGCCGCGGACAGTTGAGCTCCTATAATTCACCCCTCCACTTT
.	TRBV5-1	TRBJ2-3	.	CASSLVRGNTDTQYF	TGCGCCAGCAGCTTGGTTAGGGGGAACACAGATACGCAGTATTTT
.	TRBV11-2	TRBJ2-6	.	CASDSSGANVLTF	TGTGCCAGTGATAGCTCTGGGGCCAACGTCCTGACTTTC
.	TRBV10-1	TRBJ2-1	.	CASSDGNEQFF	TGCGCCAGCAGTGATGGGAATGAGCAGTTCTTC
.	TRBV10-2	TRBJ2-7	once	CASRGDVYEQYF	TGCGCCAGCAGGGGGGATGTCTACGAGCAGTACTTC
TRBD2	TRBV30	TRBJ2-4	.	CAWSYASGRAEYF	TGTGCCTGGAGTTACGCTAGCGGGAGGGCAGAGTACTTC
.	TRBV7-9	TRBJ1-2	.	CASSPAGRGETGYTF	TGTGCCAGCAGCCCAGCGGGGAGGGGCGAAACTGGCTACACCTTC
TRBD2	TRBV28	TRBJ2-3	.	CASRASGTLHTQYF	TGTGCCAGCAGGGCTAGCGGGACGCTCCATACGCAGTATTTT
.	TRBV2	TRBJ2-7	.	CASSEAGWEEQYF	TGTGCCAGCAGTGAGGCGGGCTGGGAAGAGCAGTACTTC
TRBD1	TRBV5-6	TRBJ1-4	.	CASSLDRAKNLFF	TGTGCCAGCAGCTTAGACAGGGCCAAGAACTTGTTTTTT
.	TRBV18	TRBJ1-2	.	CASSYDRSNYGYTF	TGTGCCAGCTCGTATGACCGATCTAACTATGGCTACACCTTC
.	TRBV25-1	TRBJ2-7	many	CASSPSGQGRNEQYF	TGTGCCAGCAGCCCTTCAGGTCAGGGTCGAAACGAGCAGTACTTC
.	TRBV10-3	TRBJ1-1	.	CAISDFPGQEAFF	TGTGCCATCAGTGATTTTCCGGGGCAGGAAGCTTTCTTT
.	TRBV5-4	TRBJ2-5	.	CASSLARQQETQYF	TGTGCCAGCAGCTTGGCCCGGCAGCAAGAGACCCAGTACTTC
.	TRBV7-8	TRBJ2-3	.	CASSLAGGISTDTQYF	TGTGCCAGCAGCTTAGCGGGCGGGATAAGCACAGATACGCAGTATTTT
.	TRBV7-2	TRBJ2-5	.	CASSLVRFNESQETQYF	TGTGCCAGCAGCTTAGTCAGGTTTAACGAGAGCCAAGAGACCCAGTACTTC
TRBD1	TRBV7-9	TRBJ1-2	once	CASSPGQGIPYGYTF	TGTGCCAGCAGCCCAGGACAGGGGATCCCCTATGGCTACACCTTC
.	TRBV19	TRBJ2-3	.	CASSLGLDTDTQYF	TGTGCCAGTAGTCTGGGACTTGACACAGATACGCAGTATTTT
TRBD2	TRBV4-1	TRBJ2-1	.	CASSPVALAGISEQFF	TGCGCCAGCAGCCCGGTAGCACTAGCGGGAATAAGTGAGCAGTTCTTC
.	TRBV15	TRBJ2-3	.	CATSRVALATDTQYF	TGTGCCACCAGCAGAGTAGCCCTAGCGACAGATACGCAGTATTTT